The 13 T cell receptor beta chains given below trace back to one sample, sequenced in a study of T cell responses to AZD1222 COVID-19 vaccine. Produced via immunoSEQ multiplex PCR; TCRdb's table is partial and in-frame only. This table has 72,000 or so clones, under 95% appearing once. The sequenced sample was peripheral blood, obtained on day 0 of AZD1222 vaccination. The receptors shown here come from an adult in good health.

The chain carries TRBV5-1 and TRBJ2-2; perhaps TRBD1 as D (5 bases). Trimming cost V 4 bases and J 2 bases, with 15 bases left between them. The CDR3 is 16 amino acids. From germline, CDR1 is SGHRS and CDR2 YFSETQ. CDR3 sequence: CASSPFTRTNTGELFF. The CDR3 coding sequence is TGCGCCAGCAGCCCCTTCACCAGGACAAACACCGGGGAGCTGTTTTTT.

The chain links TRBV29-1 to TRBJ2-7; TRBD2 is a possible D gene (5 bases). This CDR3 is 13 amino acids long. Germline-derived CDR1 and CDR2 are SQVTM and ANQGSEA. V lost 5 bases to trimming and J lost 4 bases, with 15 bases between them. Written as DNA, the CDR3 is TGCAGCGTTAACGGGATTGACACATACGAGCAGTACTTC. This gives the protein CSVNGIDTYEQYF.

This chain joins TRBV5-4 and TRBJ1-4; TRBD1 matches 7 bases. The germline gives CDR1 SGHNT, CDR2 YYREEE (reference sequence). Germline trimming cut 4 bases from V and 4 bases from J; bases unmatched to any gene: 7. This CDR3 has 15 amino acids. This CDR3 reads CASSKRDRLNEKLFF. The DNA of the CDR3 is TGTGCCAGCAGCAAACGGGACAGACTTAATGAAAAACTGTTTTTT.

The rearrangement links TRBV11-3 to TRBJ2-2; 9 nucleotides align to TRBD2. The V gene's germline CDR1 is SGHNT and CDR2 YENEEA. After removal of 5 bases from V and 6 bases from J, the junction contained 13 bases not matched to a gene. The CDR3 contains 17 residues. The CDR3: CASSPEIGLAGAGELFF. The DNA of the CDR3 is TGTGCCAGCAGCCCCGAGATAGGTTTAGCGGGGGCCGGGGAGCTGTTTTTT.

In nucleotides, the CDR3 is TGTGCCAGCAGCAGCCTCTTCGGGAGGGCGGTGGTCTACAATGAGCAGTTCTTC. It translates to CASSSLFGRAVVYNEQFF. This chain connects TRBV6-2 or TRBV6-3 to TRBJ2-1; 8 bases agree with TRBD2. CDR1 and CDR2 (germline): MNHEY, SVGEGT. CDR3 size: 18 residues. Trimming at V came to 6 bases and at J to 3 bases, leaving 16 bases not matched to a gene.

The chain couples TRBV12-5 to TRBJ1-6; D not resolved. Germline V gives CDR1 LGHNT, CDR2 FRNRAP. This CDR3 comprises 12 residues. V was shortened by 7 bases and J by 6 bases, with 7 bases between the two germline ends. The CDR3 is CASASSNSPLHF. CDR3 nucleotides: TGTGCTAGTGCCTCTTCTAATTCACCCCTCCACTTT.

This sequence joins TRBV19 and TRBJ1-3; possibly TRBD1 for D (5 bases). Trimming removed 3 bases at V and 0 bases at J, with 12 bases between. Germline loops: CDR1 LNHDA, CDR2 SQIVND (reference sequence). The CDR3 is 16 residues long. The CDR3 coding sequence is TGTGCCAGTAGTATTCAGGGAGACCTCTCTGGAAACACCATATATTTT. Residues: CASSIQGDLSGNTIYF.

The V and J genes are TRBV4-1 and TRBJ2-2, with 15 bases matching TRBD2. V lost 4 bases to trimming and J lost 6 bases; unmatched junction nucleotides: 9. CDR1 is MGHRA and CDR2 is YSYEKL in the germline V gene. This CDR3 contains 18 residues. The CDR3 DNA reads TGCGCCAGCAGCCTATATTGGACTAGCGGGGGGGCGGCCGGGGAGCTGTTTTTT. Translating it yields CASSLYWTSGGAAGELFF.

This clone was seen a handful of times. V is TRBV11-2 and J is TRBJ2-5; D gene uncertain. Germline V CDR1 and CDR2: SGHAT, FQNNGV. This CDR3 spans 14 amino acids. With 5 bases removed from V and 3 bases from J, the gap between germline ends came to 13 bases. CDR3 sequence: CASSPLAREETQYF. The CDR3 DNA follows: TGTGCCAGCAGCCCGCTGGCTAGGGAAGAGACCCAGTACTTC.

The CDR3 here is CASSSKGRGYTF. The CDR3, as DNA: TGTGCCAGCAGCTCAAAGGGAAGAGGCTACACCTTC. J is TRBJ1-2 and V is TRBV5-8; D gene uncertain. V dropped 3 bases and J dropped 8 bases, with 11 bases sitting between them. The CDR3 covers 12 residues. Germline assignment: CDR1 SGHTS and CDR2 YDEGEE.

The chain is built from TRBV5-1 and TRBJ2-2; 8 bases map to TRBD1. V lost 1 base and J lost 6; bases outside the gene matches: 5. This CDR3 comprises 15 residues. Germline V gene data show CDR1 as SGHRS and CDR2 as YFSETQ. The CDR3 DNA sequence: TGCGCCAGCAGCTTGATACAGGGGGAAGCCGGGGAGCTGTTTTTT. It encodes CASSLIQGEAGELFF.

The CDR3, as DNA: TGTGCCAGCAGGGCCGGGACACCCTCCTACGAGCAGTACTTC. It is translated as CASRAGTPSYEQYF. V usage is TRBV28 and J usage is TRBJ2-7, with D perhaps TRBD1 (6 bases). The CDR3 consists of 14 residues. Germline V CDR1 and CDR2: MDHEN, SYDVKM. V was shortened by 6 bases and J by 0 bases, with 12 bases between the two germline ends. Combining the CDR3 with reference TRBV28 and TRBJ2-7 gives the whole variable domain DVKVTQSSRYLVKRTGEKVFLECVQDMDHENMFWYRQDPGLGLRLIYFSYDVKMKEKGDIPEGYSVSREKKERFSLILESASTNQTSMYLCASRAGTPSYEQYFGPGTRLTVT.

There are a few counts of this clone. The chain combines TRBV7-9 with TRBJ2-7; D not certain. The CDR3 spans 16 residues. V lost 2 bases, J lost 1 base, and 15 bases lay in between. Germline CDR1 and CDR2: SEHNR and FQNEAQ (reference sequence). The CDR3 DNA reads TGTGCCAGCAGCTTAAACCCCGGGCTGTATTCCTACGAGCAGTACTTC. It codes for CASSLNPGLYSYEQYF.